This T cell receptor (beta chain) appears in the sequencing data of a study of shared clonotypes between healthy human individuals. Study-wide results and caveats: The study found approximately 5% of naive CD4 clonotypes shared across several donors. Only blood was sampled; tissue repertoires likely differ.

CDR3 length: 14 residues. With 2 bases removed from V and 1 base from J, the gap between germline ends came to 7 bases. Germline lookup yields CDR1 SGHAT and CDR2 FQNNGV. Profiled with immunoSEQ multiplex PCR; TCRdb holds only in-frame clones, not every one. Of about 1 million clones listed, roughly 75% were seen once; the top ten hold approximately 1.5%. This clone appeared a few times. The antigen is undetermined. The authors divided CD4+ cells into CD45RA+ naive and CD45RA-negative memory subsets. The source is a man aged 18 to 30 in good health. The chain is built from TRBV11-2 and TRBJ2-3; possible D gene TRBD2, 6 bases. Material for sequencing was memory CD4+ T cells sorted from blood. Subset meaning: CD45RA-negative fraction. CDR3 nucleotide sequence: TGTGCCAGCAGCTTACCGGGGGGCACAGATACGCAGTATTTT. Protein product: CASSLPGGTDTQYF.